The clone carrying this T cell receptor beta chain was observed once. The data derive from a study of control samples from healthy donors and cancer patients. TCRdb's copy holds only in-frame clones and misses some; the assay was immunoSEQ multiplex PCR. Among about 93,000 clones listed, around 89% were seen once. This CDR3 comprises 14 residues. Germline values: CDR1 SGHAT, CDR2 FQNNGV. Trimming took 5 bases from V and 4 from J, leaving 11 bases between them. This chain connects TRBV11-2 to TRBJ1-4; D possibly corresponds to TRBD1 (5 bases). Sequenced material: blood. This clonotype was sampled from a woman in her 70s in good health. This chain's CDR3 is CASSIGRGNEKLFF. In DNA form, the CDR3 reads TGTGCCAGCAGCATAGGGAGGGGTAATGAAAAACTGTTTTTT.